Described below is a single T cell receptor beta chain sequence and its context. Its antigen is not identified. The entry originates in a study of glioma-infiltrating T cells after dendritic cell vaccination. V was pared by 6 bases and J by 6 bases, with 15 bases between. The CDR3 is made up of 13 amino acids. In germline, CDR1 is MNHNS, CDR2 SASEGT. Regarding time point: after dendritic cell vaccination, including at tumor progression/relapse. Before vaccination, two weeks after the third vaccination, and at progression, PBMC were collected. TCRB CDR3 was amplified from 2 ug genomic DNA or less. The PCR used 60 V beta and 13 J beta primers. The assay was immunoSEQ multiplex PCR, and TCRdb's table has in-frame clones only and misses some. The data show more than 85,000 clones, about 90% seen once. Findings and limits, study-wide: Estimated pretreatment TIL content predicted outcome after dendritic cell vaccination.

The TCR comes from a human donor with glioblastoma. The source material was blood, sampled after dendritic cell vaccination. The J gene is TRBJ2-7, the V gene TRBV6-1; D possibly corresponds to TRBD2 (6 bases). The CDR3 loop is CASRTVGGSEQYF. For the CDR3, the DNA is TGTGCCAGCAGAACCGTCGGGGGAAGCGAGCAGTACTTC.